This T cell receptor beta chain was obtained from a study of T cells in Graves' hyperthyroidism and ophthalmopathy. The investigators amplified TCR beta CDR3 regions from RNA transcripts. The study used the HTBI primer set for a first-round RT-PCR of the TCR CDR3. Each CDR3 protein gets one entry after TCRdb re-called the multiplex PCR reads with MiXCR. The repertoire holds approximately 150,000 distinct CDR3 sequences, with 9.4% as singletons. Many counts were recorded for this clonotype. Its target is unknown. There are 15 residues in the CDR3. CDR1 and CDR2 (germline): PRHDT, FYEKMQ (reference sequence). V shed 3 bases and J shed 5 bases, with 16 bases lying between them. Study observations and caveats: A model built on 13 V-J features separated ophthalmopathy from stable hyperthyroidism.

The clonotype was recovered from a woman younger than 35 with Graves' hyperthyroidism that later progressed to Graves' ophthalmopathy. The specimen sequenced was blood. This chain links TRBV13 with TRBJ2-5; possible D gene TRBD1, 6 bases. The CDR3 nucleotides read TGTGCCAGCAGCTTTTCCGGGACAAGGAATGAGACCCAGTACTTC. Translated, it gives CASSFSGTRNETQYF.